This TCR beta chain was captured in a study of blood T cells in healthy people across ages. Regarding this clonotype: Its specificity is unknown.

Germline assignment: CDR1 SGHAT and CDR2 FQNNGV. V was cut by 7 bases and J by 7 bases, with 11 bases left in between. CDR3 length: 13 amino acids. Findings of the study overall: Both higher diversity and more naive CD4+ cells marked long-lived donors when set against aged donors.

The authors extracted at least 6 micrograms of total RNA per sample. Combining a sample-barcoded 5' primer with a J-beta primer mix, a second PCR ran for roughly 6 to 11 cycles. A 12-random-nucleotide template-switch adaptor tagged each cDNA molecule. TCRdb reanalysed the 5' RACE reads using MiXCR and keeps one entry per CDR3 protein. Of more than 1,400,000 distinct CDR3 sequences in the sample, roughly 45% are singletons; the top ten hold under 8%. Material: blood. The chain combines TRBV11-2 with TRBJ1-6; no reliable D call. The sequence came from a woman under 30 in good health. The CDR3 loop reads CASTPSGNSPLHF. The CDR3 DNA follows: TGTGCCAGCACCCCCAGCGGAAATTCACCCCTCCACTTT. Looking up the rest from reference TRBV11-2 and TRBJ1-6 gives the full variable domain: EAGVAQSPRYKIIEKRQSVAFWCNPISGHATLYWYQQILGQGPKLLIQFQNNGVVDDSQLPKDRFSAERLKGVDSTLKIQPAKLEDSAVYLCASTPSGNSPLHFGNGTRLTVT.